Detailed here is one TCR beta chain. This clonotype was detected only a few times. Its antigen is unknown. Base quality data are lacking; no much larger clone is found one base away. These data come from a study of human T cells and chemical hapten exposure (TCRdb year 2021). Regarding the research as a whole: For sensitization, 2% DPC in acetone was applied to a roughly 2 cm by roughly 2 cm area of upper inner arm skin. The study tracked peripheral blood TCR repertoire changes in vivo during primary and secondary sensitization to the hapten diphenylcyclopropenone (DPC) in alopecia patients. Patients additionally received weekly therapeutic DPC doses to the scalp throughout the roughly 25-week study period. Blood for TCR sequencing was provided by twenty-nine alopecia patients at one to four time points (pre-sensitization, 2, 6 and 24 weeks). Patch tests used Finn chambers with 0.01% DPC on the upper back, scored after 6 days by International Contact Dermatitis Research Group standards. Patient blood was sampled pre-sensitization (week 0) and at 2, 6 and about 24 weeks after DPC sensitization. Libraries were pooled for sequencing, and per-sample TCR yields varied mainly because of small differences in library volumes within the pool. The mostly female patient cohort included alopecia areata with under or over 50% scalp involvement, alopecia totalis and alopecia universalis.

Looking up the germline V gene yields CDR1 SGHRS and CDR2 YFSETQ. Here V drops 0 bases and J drops 2 bases, and the junction holds 6 bases not matched to any gene. The CDR3 goes from the cysteine to the phenylalanine over 17 residues. The read is trimmed to its CDR3 DNA, 51 bases read in frame from base 1. Taken with the paper, the label for time point translates to: patch test 2, 6 weeks after DPC sensitization. This sample's treatment or condition label indicates: therapeutic diphenylcyclopropenone sensitization with weekly scalp DPC. At every patch-test visit, the blood draw took place before the patch test was put on. Patients were eligible if aged 18 to 70, diagnosed with alopecia and judged suitable for DPC therapy, and pregnant patients were excluded. Total RNA was extracted from unfractionated whole blood that had been collected in Tempus Blood RNA tubes. The library relied on RACE. The reads were generated on a NextSeq 500. During library preparation, unique molecular identifiers were attached to individual cDNA molecules so that TCRs could be counted in a quantitative, reproducible way. For every blood RNA sample, sequencing covered both the TCR alpha and TCR beta chains. Per the source publication's procedure: The median number of TCRs per sample was some 100,000, ranging from about 23,224 to 700,000. The Decombinator software suite was used to annotate V, J and CDR3 in the TCR reads. Every sample was subsampled to the same number of TCRs (28,000) for the PS versus PT1 abundance plots. TCRs were defined as expanded if absent before sensitization and observed at least eight times at the 2-week time point. The public reads were quality trimmed at Q25 with fastp and then assembled into clones with MiXCR by TCRdb, keeping productive beta chains. Every distinct CDR3 protein forms one entry, paired with its most common genes and DNA. What appears here as the V and J calls and clone size reflects TCRdb's work, not the paper's. Present in this sample are some 80,000 distinct CDR3 sequences, about a tenth of which were seen just once. The top ten constitute roughly 2.5% of the sample.

Study-wide findings and limitations: The number of TCRs above 1 in 1000 frequency did not change with DPC sensitization; there was no evidence of global repertoire structure alterations. Because all patients had alopecia, a presumed autoimmune disease, the immune response of the patients might differ from that of healthy individuals. After repeated subsampling, changes were observed in the strength of the expansion versus patch-test correlation and in the threshold at which the correlation became significant. Patch test score correlated positively with the number of PT1 expanded TCRs, reaching significance at thresholds 8, 16 and 32 but not at 4. Significantly more large CDR3 similarity clusters were formed by expanded TCRs than by pre-sensitization or healthy control sets, consistent with antigen-driven responses.

The sequenced sample was whole blood, obtained in connection with sensitization to the hapten diphenylcyclopropenone (DPC). The source is a woman under 40 with alopecia areata. Some clones in this sample may be carry-over from other donors' samples. This sequence uses TRBV5-1 and TRBJ2-3; 10 bases in the junction line up with TRBD2. The CDR3 here reads CASSLGIAGGFTDTQYF. The sequence in DNA is TGCGCCAGCAGCTTGGGGATAGCGGGAGGCTTCACAGATACGCAGTATTTT.